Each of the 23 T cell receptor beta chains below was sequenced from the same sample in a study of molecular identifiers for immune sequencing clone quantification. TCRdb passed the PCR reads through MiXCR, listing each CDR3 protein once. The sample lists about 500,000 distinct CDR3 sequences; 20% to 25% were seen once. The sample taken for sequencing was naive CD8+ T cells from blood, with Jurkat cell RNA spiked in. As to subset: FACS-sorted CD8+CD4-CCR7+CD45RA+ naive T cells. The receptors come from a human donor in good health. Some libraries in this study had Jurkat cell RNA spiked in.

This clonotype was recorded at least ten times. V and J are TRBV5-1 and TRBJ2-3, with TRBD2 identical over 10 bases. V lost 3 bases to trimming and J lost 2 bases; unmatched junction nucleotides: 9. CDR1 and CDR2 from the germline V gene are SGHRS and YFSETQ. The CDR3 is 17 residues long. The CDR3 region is CASSSALAGYLTDTQYF. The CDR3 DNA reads TGCGCCAGCAGCTCCGCACTAGCGGGGTATCTCACAGATACGCAGTATTTT. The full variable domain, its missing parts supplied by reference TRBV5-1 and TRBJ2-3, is KAGVTQTPRYLIKTRGQQVTLSCSPISGHRSVSWYQQTPGQGLQFLFEYFSETQRNKGNFPGRFSGRQFSNSRSEMNVSTLELGDSALYLCASSSALAGYLTDTQYFGPGTRLTVL.

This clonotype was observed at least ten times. In DNA, the CDR3 is TGTGCCAGCAGCCTCTCCGGTCAGGGAGATGGCTACACCTTC. Encoded protein: CASSLSGQGDGYTF. The V call is TRBV7-9, the J call TRBJ1-2; D possibly corresponds to TRBD1 (5 bases). The CDR3 runs to 14 residues. Trimming stripped 5 bases from V and 6 bases from J, with 16 bases between. Germline-derived CDR1 and CDR2 are SEHNR and FQNEAQ (reference sequence).

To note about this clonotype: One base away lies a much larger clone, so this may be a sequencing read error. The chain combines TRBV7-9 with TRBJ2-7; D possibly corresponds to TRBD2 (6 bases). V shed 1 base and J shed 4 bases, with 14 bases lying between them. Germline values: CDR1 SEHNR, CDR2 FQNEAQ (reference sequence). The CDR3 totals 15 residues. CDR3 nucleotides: TGTGCCAGCAGCTTAGAGCCGGGACGGGGGTACGAGCAGTACTTC. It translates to CASSLEPGRGYEQYF.

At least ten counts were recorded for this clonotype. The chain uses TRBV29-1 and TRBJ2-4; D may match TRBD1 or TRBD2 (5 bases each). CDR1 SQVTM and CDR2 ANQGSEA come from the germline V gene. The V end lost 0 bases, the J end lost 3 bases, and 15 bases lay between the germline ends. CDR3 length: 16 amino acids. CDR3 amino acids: CSVEDAWDGDKNIQYF. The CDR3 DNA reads TGCAGCGTTGAAGACGCTTGGGACGGCGACAAAAACATTCAGTACTTC.

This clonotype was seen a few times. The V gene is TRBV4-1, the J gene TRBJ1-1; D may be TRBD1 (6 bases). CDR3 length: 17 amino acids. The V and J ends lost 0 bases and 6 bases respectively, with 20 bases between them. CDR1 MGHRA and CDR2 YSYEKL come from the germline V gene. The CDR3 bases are TGCGCCAGCAGCCAAGAAGAACATATGGGGGGCTTGTCTGAAGCTTTCTTT. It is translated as CASSQEEHMGGLSEAFF.

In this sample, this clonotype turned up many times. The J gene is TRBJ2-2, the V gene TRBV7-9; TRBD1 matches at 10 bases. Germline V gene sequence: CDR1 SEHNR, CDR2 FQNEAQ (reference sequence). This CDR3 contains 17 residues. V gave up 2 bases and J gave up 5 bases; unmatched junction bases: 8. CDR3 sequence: CASSLPRQGALTGELFF. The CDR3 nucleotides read TGTGCCAGCAGCTTACCCAGACAGGGGGCGCTTACCGGGGAGCTGTTTTTT.

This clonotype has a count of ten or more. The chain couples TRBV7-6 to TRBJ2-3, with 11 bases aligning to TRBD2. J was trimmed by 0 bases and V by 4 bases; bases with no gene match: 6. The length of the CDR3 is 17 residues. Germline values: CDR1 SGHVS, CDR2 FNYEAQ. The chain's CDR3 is CASSSASGGSSTDTQYF. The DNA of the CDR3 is TGTGCCAGCAGCTCGGCTAGCGGGGGGTCTAGCACAGATACGCAGTATTTT. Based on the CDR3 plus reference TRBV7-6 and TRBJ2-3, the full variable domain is GAGVSQSPRYKVTKRGQDVALRCDPISGHVSLYWYRQALGQGPEFLTYFNYEAQQDKSGLPNDRFSAERPEGSISTLTIQRTEQRDSAMYRCASSSASGGSSTDTQYFGPGTRLTVL.

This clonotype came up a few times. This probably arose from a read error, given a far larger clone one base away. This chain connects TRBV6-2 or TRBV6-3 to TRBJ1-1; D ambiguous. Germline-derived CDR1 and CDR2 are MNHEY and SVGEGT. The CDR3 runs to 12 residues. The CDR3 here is CAGSYTGTEAFF. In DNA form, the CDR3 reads TGTGCCGGCAGTTACACCGGTACTGAAGCTTTCTTT.

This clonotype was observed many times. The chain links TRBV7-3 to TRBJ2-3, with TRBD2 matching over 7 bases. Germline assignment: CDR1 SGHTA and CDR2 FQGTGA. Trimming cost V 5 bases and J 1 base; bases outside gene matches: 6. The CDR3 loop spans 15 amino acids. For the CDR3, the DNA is TGTGCCAGCAGCCCTCTAGCGGAGGGCACAGATACGCAGTATTTT. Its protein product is CASSPLAEGTDTQYF.

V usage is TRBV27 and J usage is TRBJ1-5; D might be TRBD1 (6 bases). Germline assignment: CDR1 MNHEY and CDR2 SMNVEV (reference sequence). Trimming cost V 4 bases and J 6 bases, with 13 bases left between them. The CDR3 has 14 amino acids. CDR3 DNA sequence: TGTGCCAGCAGTTCGGGGCCAGGGGCTCAGCCCCAGCATTTT. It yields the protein CASSSGPGAQPQHF.

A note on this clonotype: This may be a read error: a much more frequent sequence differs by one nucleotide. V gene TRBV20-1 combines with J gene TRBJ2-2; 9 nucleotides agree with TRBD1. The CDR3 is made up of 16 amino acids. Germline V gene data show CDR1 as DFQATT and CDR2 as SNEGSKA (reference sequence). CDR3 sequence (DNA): TGCAGTGCTAGGGATGGGACAGGGAAAAACACCGGGGAGCTGTCTTTT. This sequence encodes CSARDGTGKNTGELSF.

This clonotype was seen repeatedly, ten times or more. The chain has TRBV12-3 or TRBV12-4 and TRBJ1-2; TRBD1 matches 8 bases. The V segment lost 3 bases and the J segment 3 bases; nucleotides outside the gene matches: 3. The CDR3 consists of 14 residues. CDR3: CASSLGDRYYGYTF. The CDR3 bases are TGTGCCAGCAGTTTGGGGGACAGGTACTATGGCTACACCTTC.

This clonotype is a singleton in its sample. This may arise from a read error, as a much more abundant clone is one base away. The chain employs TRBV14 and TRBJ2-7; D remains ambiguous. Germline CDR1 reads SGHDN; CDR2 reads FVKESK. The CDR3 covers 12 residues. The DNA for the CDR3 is TGTGCCGGCAGCCAACAGCCCTACGAGCAGTACTTC. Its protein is CAGSQQPYEQYF.

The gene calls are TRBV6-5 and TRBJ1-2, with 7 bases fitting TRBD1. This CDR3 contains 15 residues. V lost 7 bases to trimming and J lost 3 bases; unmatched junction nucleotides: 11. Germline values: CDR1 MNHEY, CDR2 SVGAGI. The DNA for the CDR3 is TGTGCCAGCACTGAGAATTCAGGGGGTTACTATGGCTACACCTTC. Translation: CASTENSGGYYGYTF.

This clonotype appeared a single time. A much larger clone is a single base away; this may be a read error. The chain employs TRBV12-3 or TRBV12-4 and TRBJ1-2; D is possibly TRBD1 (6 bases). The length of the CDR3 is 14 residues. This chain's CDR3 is CAGSLAGAGYGYTF. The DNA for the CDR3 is TGTGCCGGCAGTTTAGCGGGGGCTGGCTATGGCTACACCTTC.

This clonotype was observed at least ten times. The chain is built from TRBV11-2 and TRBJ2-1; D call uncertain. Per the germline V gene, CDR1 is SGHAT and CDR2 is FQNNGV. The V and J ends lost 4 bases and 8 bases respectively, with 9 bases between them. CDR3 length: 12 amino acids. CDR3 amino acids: CASSSLVDEQFF. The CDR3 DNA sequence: TGTGCCAGCAGCTCCCTAGTCGATGAGCAGTTCTTC.

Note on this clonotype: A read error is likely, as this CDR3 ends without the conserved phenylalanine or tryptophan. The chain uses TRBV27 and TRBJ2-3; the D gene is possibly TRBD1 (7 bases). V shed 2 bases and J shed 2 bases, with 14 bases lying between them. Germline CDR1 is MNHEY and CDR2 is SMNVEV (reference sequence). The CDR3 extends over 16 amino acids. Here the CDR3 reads CASSLLGGGITDTQYL. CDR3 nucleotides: TGTGCCAGCAGTTTACTAGGAGGGGGCATCACAGATACGCAGTATCTT.

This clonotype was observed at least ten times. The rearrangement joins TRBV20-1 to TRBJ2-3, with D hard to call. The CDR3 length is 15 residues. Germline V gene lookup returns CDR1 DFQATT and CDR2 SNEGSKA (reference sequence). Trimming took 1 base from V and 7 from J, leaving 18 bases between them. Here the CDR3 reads CSARGKLVSPNTQYF. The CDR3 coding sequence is TGCAGTGCTAGAGGCAAGCTCGTCTCCCCAAATACGCAGTATTTT.

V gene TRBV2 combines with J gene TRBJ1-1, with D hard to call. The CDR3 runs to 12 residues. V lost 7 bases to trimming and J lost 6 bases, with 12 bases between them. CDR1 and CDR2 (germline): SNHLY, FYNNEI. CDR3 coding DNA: TGTGCCAGCAACCCCATTAGAGCTGAAGCTTTCTTT. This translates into CASNPIRAEAFF.

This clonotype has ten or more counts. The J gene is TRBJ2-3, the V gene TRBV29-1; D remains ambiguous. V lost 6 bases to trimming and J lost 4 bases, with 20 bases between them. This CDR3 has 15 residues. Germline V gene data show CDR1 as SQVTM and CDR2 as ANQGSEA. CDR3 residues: CSVSSDTHPADTQYF. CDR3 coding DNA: TGCAGCGTATCAAGTGACACCCACCCCGCAGATACGCAGTATTTT.

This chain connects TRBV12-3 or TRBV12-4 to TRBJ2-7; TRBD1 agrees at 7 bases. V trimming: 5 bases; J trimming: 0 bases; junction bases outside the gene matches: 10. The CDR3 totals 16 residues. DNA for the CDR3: TGTGCCAGCAGTCCGTCCCGGGACAGAGCCTCCTACGAGCAGTACTTC. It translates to CASSPSRDRASYEQYF.

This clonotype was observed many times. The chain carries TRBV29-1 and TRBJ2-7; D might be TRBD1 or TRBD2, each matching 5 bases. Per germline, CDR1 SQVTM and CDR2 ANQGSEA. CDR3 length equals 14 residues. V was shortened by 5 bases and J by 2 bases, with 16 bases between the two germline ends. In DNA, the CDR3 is TGCAGCGTTACCCCAGGGTCGGGGACCTACGAGCAGTACTTC. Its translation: CSVTPGSGTYEQYF.

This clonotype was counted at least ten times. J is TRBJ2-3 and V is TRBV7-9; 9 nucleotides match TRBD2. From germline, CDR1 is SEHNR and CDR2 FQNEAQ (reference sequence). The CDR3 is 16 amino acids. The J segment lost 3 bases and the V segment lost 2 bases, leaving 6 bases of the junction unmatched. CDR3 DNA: TGTGCCAGCAGCTTATACCCTAGCGGGAATACAGATACGCAGTATTTT. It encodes CASSLYPSGNTDTQYF.